This entry is about one T cell receptor beta chain. Its target is not known. This entry comes from a study of T cell repertoires in cytomegalovirus infection. On the study more broadly: Recently identified HLA-C-restricted CMV epitopes were among the peptides used. Shared public TCR beta signatures pointed to both CMV infection and a matching HLA type. Whole-study findings and limits: Clonotype analysis showed dominance of the ex vivo response by HLA-C-restricted CMV-specific TCR beta clonotypes. Of the TCR beta families, the public ones yielded a cumulative frequency that identified carriers of CMV plus the relevant HLA.

TCRdb recomputed calls from the reads with MiXCR, one row per CDR3 protein. The repertoire holds around 710,000 distinct CDR3 sequences, with almost 30% as singletons. The CDR3 runs to 17 residues. Trimming cost V 0 bases and J 4 bases; bases outside gene matches: 10. Germline V gene data show CDR1 as MNHEY and CDR2 as SVGAGI. Here the sequenced sample was cultured CD8+ T cells from PBMCs, taken from culture after CMV antigen stimulation. The clonotype was recovered from a human donor in good health (CMV status not recorded). Some clones in this sample may be carry-over from other donors' samples. The V and J genes are TRBV6-5 and TRBJ1-2, with 8 positions matching TRBD1. The CDR3 reads CASSYSPTGEVGYGYTF. In DNA form, the CDR3 reads TGTGCCAGCAGTTACTCTCCGACAGGGGAGGTCGGCTATGGCTACACCTTC.